This entry lists 10 T cell receptor beta chains sequenced from one sample in a study of blood T cell repertoires in COVID-19. Produced via immunoSEQ multiplex PCR; TCRdb's table is partial and in-frame only. The table shows about 68,000 clones, with about four fifths occurring only once. Sequenced material: peripheral blood. These receptors originate from a man aged 50-60 years with active COVID-19.

This clone was picked up a small number of times. V usage is TRBV11-2 and J usage is TRBJ2-2; 7 positions match TRBD1. The V gene's germline CDR1 is SGHAT and CDR2 FQNNGV. The CDR3 consists of 17 residues. The V gene end was trimmed by 0 bases and the J gene end by 2 bases; junction bases not matched to a gene: 6. CDR3 coding DNA: TGTGCCAGCAGCTTAGATAACAGGGGCCTTAACACCGGGGAGCTGTTTTTT. It specifies CASSLDNRGLNTGELFF.

The chain employs TRBV5-5 and TRBJ2-2; possible D gene TRBD2, 6 bases. V lost 2 bases, J lost 0 bases, and 8 bases lay in between. Germline values: CDR1 SGHKS, CDR2 YYEKEE (reference sequence). The CDR3 totals 15 residues. The CDR3 DNA reads as TGTGCCAGCAGCTTAAGCGGGTCGAACACCGGGGAGCTGTTTTTT. It encodes CASSLSGSNTGELFF.

The chain uses TRBV30 and TRBJ2-3; possibly TRBD1 for D (5 bases). The CDR3 spans 12 residues. The V end was cut by 5 bases, the J end by 5 bases, with 11 bases between. The germline V gene has CDR1 GTSNPN and CDR2 SVGIG (reference sequence). This CDR3 is CAWGNQGDTQYF. The CDR3 DNA is TGTGCCTGGGGGAACCAGGGAGATACGCAGTATTTT.

The chain is built from TRBV15 and TRBJ1-2, with 7 bases fitting TRBD1. Germline-derived CDR1 and CDR2 are LNHNV and YYDKDF (reference sequence). The CDR3 extends over 16 amino acids. With V trimmed by 4 bases and J by 6 bases, 14 bases remained unmatched. In nucleotides, the CDR3 is TGTGCCACCAGCAAAGCGAACAGGGGCACGGGGGATGGCTACACCTTC. This translates into CATSKANRGTGDGYTF.

This clone has a single count. The rearrangement joins TRBV15 to TRBJ1-1; 7 bases fit TRBD1. CDR1 is LNHNV and CDR2 is YYDKDF in the germline V gene (reference sequence). CDR3 size: 13 residues. V gave up 5 bases and J gave up 4 bases; unmatched junction bases: 4. The CDR3 reads CATSRRQGTEAFF. The CDR3 DNA follows: TGTGCCACCAGCCGTAGACAGGGCACTGAAGCTTTCTTT.

The genes are TRBV10-3 and TRBJ2-7; TRBD2 matches 11 bases. V was clipped by 8 bases and J by 4 bases; unmatched bases: 1. Germline loops: CDR1 ENHRY, CDR2 SYGVKD. The CDR3 totals 12 residues. The CDR3 DNA reads TGTGCCATCTCTAGCGGGGGGTACGAGCAGTACTTC. Protein sequence: CAISSGGYEQYF.

This clone appeared a few times. The chain recombines TRBV20-1 with TRBJ1-2; a possible D gene is TRBD1 (5 bases). This CDR3 has 11 amino acids. Trimming took 3 bases from V and 8 from J, leaving 10 bases between them. The V gene's germline CDR1 is DFQATT and CDR2 SNEGSKA (reference sequence). CDR3: CSASPQGGYTF. In DNA form, the CDR3 reads TGCAGTGCTAGCCCCCAGGGCGGCTACACCTTC.

The chain links TRBV30 to TRBJ2-7; TRBD1 might be the D (6 bases). This CDR3 is built from 12 residues. The germline CDR1 and CDR2 sequences are GTSNPN and SVGIG (reference sequence). Trimming took off 5 bases at V and 4 bases at J, with 12 bases between the two ends. The DNA of the CDR3 is TGTGCCTGGCAGGGGACAACTTACGAGCAGTACTTC. Translating gives CAWQGTTYEQYF. The full variable domain, completed using reference TRBV30 and TRBJ2-7, is SQTIHQWPATLVQPVGSPLSLECTVEGTSNPNLYWYRQAAGRGLQLLFYSVGIGQISSEVPQNLSASRPQDRQFILSSKKLLLSDSGFYLCAWQGTTYEQYFGPGTRLTVT.

This rearrangement joins TRBV5-8 to TRBJ1-2; no firm D call. The CDR3 extends over 13 amino acids. V was cut by 0 bases and J by 4 bases, with 7 bases left in between. Germline lookup yields CDR1 SGHTS and CDR2 YDEGEE. As DNA, the CDR3 is TGTGCCAGCAGCTTGGCCTCGGGCTATGGCTACACCTTC. Protein: CASSLASGYGYTF.

This clone was detected many times. In DNA, the CDR3 is TGTGCCAGCAGCGCGGGGAACACTGAAGCTTTCTTT. It encodes CASSAGNTEAFF. The chain links TRBV7-8 to TRBJ1-1; D ambiguous. This CDR3 is 12 amino acids long. Trimming removed 5 bases from V and 1 base from J, with 5 bases in between. The germline V gene encodes CDR1 SGHVS and CDR2 FQNEAQ.